The TCR beta chain described here comes from a study of cytomegalovirus exposure and HLA in healthy donors. The donors, nominally healthy at sampling, likely had unrecorded immune exposures. Study-wide results and caveats: Later on, an analysis showed TCR association rates differing by HLA locus, with DRB1 the most and HLA-C the fewest.

The primer mix had 60 Vbeta and 13 Jbeta primers. The table came from immunoSEQ multiplex PCR; TCRdb's copy has only in-frame clones and leaves some out. The sample records 150,000 to 200,000 clones, around nine tenths being singletons. With respect to this clone: As yet, its antigen is unknown.

The sequenced sample was PBMCs. The TCR comes from a woman between 18 and 29 years old in good health and CMV-seronegative.

The CDR3 sequence: CASRGVTDTQYF. As DNA, the CDR3 is TGTGCCAGCCGGGGAGTAACAGATACGCAGTATTTT. The chain links TRBV7-2 to TRBJ2-3; a possible D gene is TRBD2 (5 bases). The CDR3 sequence is 12 residues long. Trimming stripped 8 bases from V and 3 bases from J, with 9 bases between. Germline CDR1 and CDR2: SGHTA and FQGNSA.